This T cell receptor (beta chain) derives from a study of T cell changes during pregnancy in multiple sclerosis. Germline V lookup: CDR1 LNHDA, CDR2 SQIVND (reference sequence). This CDR3 contains 14 residues. The V end was cut by 5 bases, the J end by 0 bases, with 10 bases between. The data were produced by immunoSEQ multiplex PCR, yet TCRdb's version contains in-frame clones alone and is incomplete. The sample has 65,000 to 85,000 clones, approximately 95% seen once. The chain is built from TRBV19 and TRBJ1-1; D gene ambiguous. This clonotype was sampled from a female donor with multiple sclerosis, enrolled in a pregnancy study. The source material was CD4+ T cells from peripheral blood mononuclear cells, sampled after pregnancy. CDR3 nucleotides: TGTGCCAGTAGTTCCCCCCGGGTGAACACTGAAGCTTTCTTT. Translating it yields CASSSPRVNTEAFF.